This entry describes one T cell receptor (beta chain). Its antigen is still unknown. This sample stems from a study of regulatory T cells. This CDR3 has 16 residues. Trimming removed 3 bases from V and 5 bases from J; junction bases left unmatched: 8. Germline CDR1 MDHEN, CDR2 SYDVKM. The PCR used 52 TRBV and 13 TRBJ primers. Profiled with immunoSEQ multiplex PCR; TCRdb holds only in-frame clones, not every one. The sample gives around 6,000 clones, roughly nine tenths of which show up once; 1.9% is in the top ten. Findings and limits, study-wide: In CD3G deficiency, regulatory T cells had lower Shannon diversity than autologous conventional CD4+ and control regulatory cells.

The genes are TRBV28 and TRBJ1-5, with 9 bases that match TRBD1. Sequencing was carried out using CD4+ Tregs sorted from blood. This receptor was taken from a person aged 18 to 35 with CD3G deficiency. The CDR3 loop reads CASSFRDRVIHQPQHF. DNA for the CDR3: TGTGCCAGCAGTTTCCGGGACAGGGTGATTCATCAGCCCCAGCATTTT.